Presented here are 14 T cell receptor beta chains from one specimen sequenced in a study of a mutant IDH1 vaccine in newly diagnosed glioma. Clones were read by immunoSEQ multiplex PCR, and TCRdb kept only the in-frame ones, dropping some. The repertoire consists of 50,000 to 65,000 clones, with roughly 83% occurring once and the leading ten covering about 9.4%. No cognate antigen is known for these TCRs. Time point meaning: week 11, during vaccination. A 20-mer mutant IDH1 peptide at 300 ug was injected subcutaneously with topical imiquimod. This specimen was PBMCs, taken from a glioma patient whose treatment included an IDH1 peptide vaccine. The source is a woman aged 50 to 60 with glioma.

V usage is TRBV14 and J usage is TRBJ1-1; D possibly corresponds to TRBD1 (5 bases). The V end lost 0 bases, the J end lost 4 bases, and 18 bases lay between the germline ends. Germline values: CDR1 SGHDN, CDR2 FVKESK. This CDR3 comprises 17 residues. CDR3 in DNA: TGTGCCAGCAGCCAAGATTGGCAGGGCGGGTTACGCACTGAAGCTTTCTTT. This codes for CASSQDWQGGLRTEAFF.

This chain joins TRBV6-1 and TRBJ1-2; 10 bases are shared with TRBD1. The length of the CDR3 is 15 residues. The V segment lost 3 bases and the J segment 4 bases; nucleotides outside the gene matches: 5. Germline CDR1 MNHNS, CDR2 SASEGT. The CDR3 DNA follows: TGTGCCAGCAGTGAGCCGGGACAGGGGTTCTATGGCTACACCTTC. Residues: CASSEPGQGFYGYTF.

The V and J genes are TRBV5-1 and TRBJ1-1, with 9 bases matching TRBD1. Per the germline V gene, CDR1 is SGHRS and CDR2 is YFSETQ. The CDR3 covers 16 residues. Unmatched junction bases numbered 7, after V lost 3 bases and J lost 1 base. The CDR3 sequence is CASSWGQGRGNTEAFF. DNA of the CDR3: TGCGCCAGCAGCTGGGGACAGGGTAGGGGGAACACTGAAGCTTTCTTT.

V usage is TRBV5-1 and J usage is TRBJ2-7; D might be TRBD1 (6 bases). There are 14 residues in the CDR3. V was trimmed by 3 bases and J by 1 base, leaving 11 bases between them. Per the germline V gene, CDR1 is SGHRS and CDR2 is YFSETQ. The CDR3 loop reads CASSSGTPSYEQYF. CDR3 nucleotide sequence: TGCGCCAGCAGCTCCGGGACACCTTCCTACGAGCAGTACTTC.

The CDR3 is CASSLPGLAGGGEQFF. The DNA of the CDR3 is TGTGCCAGCAGCTTACCGGGACTAGCGGGGGGCGGTGAGCAGTTCTTC. V is TRBV5-4 and J is TRBJ2-1; 15 nucleotides line up with TRBD2. V gave up 2 bases and J gave up 9 bases; unmatched junction bases: 6. CDR1 SGHNT and CDR2 YYREEE come from the germline V gene (reference sequence). The CDR3 loop spans 16 amino acids.

This sequence joins TRBV20-1 and TRBJ2-3; TRBD1 or TRBD2 may be the D gene (5 bases each). Trimming removed 1 base from V and 6 bases from J, with 5 bases in between. The CDR3 consists of 11 residues. CDR1 is DFQATT and CDR2 is SNEGSKA in the germline V gene (reference sequence). CDR3 nucleotide sequence: TGCAGTGCTAGAGGGGGGGATACGCAGTATTTT. Its protein product is CSARGGDTQYF.

This rearrangement joins TRBV5-1 to TRBJ1-5, with no clear D. V dropped 4 bases and J dropped 4 bases, with 9 bases sitting between them. Germline lookup yields CDR1 SGHRS and CDR2 YFSETQ. This CDR3 comprises 13 residues. The CDR3 loop reads CASSRTGNQPQHF. CDR3 bases: TGCGCCAGCAGCCGTACTGGGAATCAGCCCCAGCATTTT. Filled out from reference TRBV5-1 and TRBJ1-5, the complete variable domain reads KAGVTQTPRYLIKTRGQQVTLSCSPISGHRSVSWYQQTPGQGLQFLFEYFSETQRNKGNFPGRFSGRQFSNSRSEMNVSTLELGDSALYLCASSRTGNQPQHFGDGTRLSIL.

V is TRBV10-2 and J is TRBJ1-2; unclear D gene. With 1 base removed from V and 0 bases from J, the gap between germline ends came to 9 bases. Germline V gives CDR1 WSHSY, CDR2 SAAADI. The CDR3 totals 15 residues. The CDR3 DNA follows: TGCGCCAGCAGTGAGTGGGTCCGAGCTAACTATGGCTACACCTTC. It specifies CASSEWVRANYGYTF.

The rearrangement links TRBV9 to TRBJ1-3; D is unclear. The CDR3 is made up of 13 amino acids. Between the trimmed V and J ends, which lost 3 bases and 0 bases, there was a span of 4 bases. Germline CDR1 is SGDLS and CDR2 is YYNGEE. The CDR3 DNA reads TGTGCCAGCAGCGCCGGCTCTGGAAACACCATATATTTT. Its protein product is CASSAGSGNTIYF.

This chain connects TRBV5-1 to TRBJ1-2; D is ambiguous. CDR3 length: 14 amino acids. With 1 base removed from V and 0 bases from J, the gap between germline ends came to 7 bases. Germline V gives CDR1 SGHRS, CDR2 YFSETQ. The CDR3 sequence: CASSLQSPNYGYTF. DNA for the CDR3: TGCGCCAGCAGCTTGCAAAGTCCTAACTATGGCTACACCTTC.

The CDR3 coding sequence is TGTGCCAGCAGCGTGACAGGACAGGGGGGCCGGGATACGCAGTATTTT. Its translation: CASSVTGQGGRDTQYF. The chain uses TRBV9 and TRBJ2-3; 10 positions match TRBD1. Germline V gene lookup returns CDR1 SGDLS and CDR2 YYNGEE. J lost 6 bases, V lost 2 bases, and 9 bases had no gene match. The CDR3 runs 16 residues.

This clone was seen only once. The chain employs TRBV4-2 and TRBJ1-1; the D is unclear. Deletions cut 8 bases from V and 0 bases from J, with 13 bases between. From germline, CDR1 is LGHNA and CDR2 YNFKEQ. The CDR3 is 14 amino acids. Written as DNA, the CDR3 is TGTGCCAGCGCGCCGGGGATAATGAACACTGAAGCTTTCTTT. Protein: CASAPGIMNTEAFF.

This chain links TRBV5-6 with TRBJ2-7; no reliable D call. The CDR3 extends over 14 amino acids. Trimming took off 3 bases at V and 2 bases at J, with 12 bases between the two ends. The V gene's germline CDR1 is SGHDT and CDR2 YYEEEE. The CDR3 region has the DNA TGTGCCAGCAGCTGGTCGACCGATACCTACGAGCAGTACTTC. Amino acid sequence: CASSWSTDTYEQYF.

The chain carries TRBV19 and TRBJ2-1, with D maybe TRBD1 (7 bases). The CDR3 has 15 residues. Trimming took off 3 bases at V and 9 bases at J, with 18 bases between the two ends. Germline V gene lookup returns CDR1 LNHDA and CDR2 SQIVND (reference sequence). The DNA for the CDR3 is TGTGCCAGTAGTATTCGGGAGCAGGGGGGCGGTGAGCAGTTCTTC. The encoded protein is CASSIREQGGGEQFF.